A selection of T cell receptor beta chains follows, all from one sample in a study of T cell responses to AZD1222 COVID-19 vaccine. Only in-frame clones appear in the TCRdb table, and some are missing; sequencing was by immunoSEQ multiplex PCR. The table shows 150,000 or so clones, with about 90% occurring only once. Sequenced material: peripheral blood, taken 28 days after the second AZD1222 dose. These receptors all stem from an adult who received the AZD1222 COVID-19 vaccine. The CDR3 runs from the conserved cysteine through the conserved F or W. The D gene is left open where the match is weak. Some rows mark clone size as missing; the rest say once, few, many or name a class of expanded clone.

cdr3_length: 18
v_call: TRBV7-9
d_call: TRBD1
clone_size: -
j_call: TRBJ1-4
cdr3_aa: CASSFAQGARRTNEKLFF
cdr3_nt: TGTGCCAGCAGCTTTGCCCAGGGGGCGCGACGAACTAATGAAAAACTGTTTTTT

cdr3_length: 15
v_call: TRBV30
d_call: TRBD1
clone_size: many
j_call: TRBJ1-1
cdr3_aa: CAWSTGTGPNTEAFF
cdr3_nt: TGTGCCTGGAGTACCGGGACAGGTCCGAACACTGAAGCTTTCTTT

cdr3_length: 16
v_call: TRBV3-1/TRBV3-2
d_call: TRBD1
clone_size: -
j_call: TRBJ1-6
cdr3_aa: CASSQGQGRGDSPLHF
cdr3_nt: TGTGCCAGCAGCCAGGGACAGGGGAGGGGAGATTCACCCCTCCACTTT

cdr3_length: 13
v_call: TRBV30
d_call: -
clone_size: -
j_call: TRBJ1-5
cdr3_aa: CASSSGDLQPQHF
cdr3_nt: TGTGCCTCCTCATCCGGGGACTTACAGCCCCAGCATTTT

cdr3_length: 13
v_call: TRBV12-3/TRBV12-4
d_call: -
clone_size: -
j_call: TRBJ2-7
cdr3_aa: CASSLQGAYEQYF
cdr3_nt: TGTGCCAGCAGTTTGCAAGGGGCCTACGAGCAGTACTTC

cdr3_length: 17
v_call: TRBV4-2
d_call: TRBD2
clone_size: -
j_call: TRBJ2-2
cdr3_aa: CASSQASGGVDTGELFF
cdr3_nt: TGTGCCAGCAGCCAAGCTAGCGGGGGGGTCGACACCGGGGAGCTGTTTTTT

cdr3_length: 15
v_call: TRBV13
d_call: -
clone_size: -
j_call: TRBJ2-7
cdr3_aa: CASSYPGRPSYEQYF
cdr3_nt: TGTGCCAGCAGCTATCCGGGACGACCATCCTACGAGCAGTACTTC

cdr3_length: 15
v_call: TRBV28
d_call: -
clone_size: -
j_call: TRBJ2-7
cdr3_aa: CASSLRASRFYEQYF
cdr3_nt: TGTGCCAGCAGTTTAAGGGCTTCTAGATTCTACGAGCAGTACTTC

cdr3_length: 14
v_call: TRBV24-1
d_call: -
clone_size: -
j_call: TRBJ2-2
cdr3_aa: CATSEGHLGGELFF
cdr3_nt: TGTGCCACCAGTGAGGGACATTTAGGCGGGGAGCTGTTTTTT

cdr3_length: 14
v_call: TRBV6-1
d_call: -
clone_size: -
j_call: TRBJ2-7
cdr3_aa: CASSEDQSSYEQYF
cdr3_nt: TGTGCCAGCAGTGAAGATCAGAGCTCCTACGAGCAGTACTTC

cdr3_length: 16
v_call: TRBV7-6
d_call: TRBD1
clone_size: -
j_call: TRBJ1-1
cdr3_aa: CASSPGQDLMNTEAFF
cdr3_nt: TGTGCCAGCAGCCCCGGACAGGACCTTATGAACACTGAAGCTTTCTTT

cdr3_length: 14
v_call: TRBV4-1
d_call: -
clone_size: once
j_call: TRBJ1-6
cdr3_aa: CASSSWDENSPLHF
cdr3_nt: TGCGCCAGCAGCTCTTGGGATGAAAATTCACCCCTCCACTTT

cdr3_length: 13
v_call: TRBV2
d_call: -
clone_size: -
j_call: TRBJ2-1
cdr3_aa: CASSEGRGNEQFF
cdr3_nt: TGTGCCAGCAGTGAAGGGCGGGGCAATGAGCAGTTCTTC

cdr3_length: 11
v_call: TRBV10-1
d_call: -
clone_size: -
j_call: TRBJ2-7
cdr3_aa: CASSDMCEQYF
cdr3_nt: TGCGCCAGCAGTGACATGTGCGAGCAGTACTTC

cdr3_length: 12
v_call: TRBV10-3
d_call: -
clone_size: -
j_call: TRBJ1-1
cdr3_aa: CAIRDAPSGAFF
cdr3_nt: TGTGCCATTAGGGACGCACCGTCCGGAGCTTTCTTT

cdr3_length: 13
v_call: TRBV5-4
d_call: -
clone_size: -
j_call: TRBJ1-1
cdr3_aa: CASSFGRNTEAFF
cdr3_nt: TGTGCCAGCAGCTTTGGGCGGAACACTGAAGCTTTCTTT

cdr3_length: 16
v_call: TRBV3-1/TRBV3-2
d_call: TRBD1
clone_size: -
j_call: TRBJ2-7
cdr3_aa: CASSQDRGQVNYEQYF
cdr3_nt: TGTGCCAGCAGCCAAGATAGGGGACAGGTGAACTACGAGCAGTACTTC

cdr3_length: 13
v_call: TRBV10-3
d_call: -
clone_size: -
j_call: TRBJ1-2
cdr3_aa: CAISSGAADGYTF
cdr3_nt: TGTGCCATCAGCTCGGGGGCAGCGGATGGCTACACCTTC

cdr3_length: 15
v_call: TRBV5-1
d_call: -
clone_size: -
j_call: TRBJ2-2
cdr3_aa: CASSFSVGNTGELFF
cdr3_nt: TGCGCCAGCAGCTTCAGTGTGGGGAACACCGGGGAGCTGTTTTTT

cdr3_length: 12
v_call: TRBV12-3/TRBV12-4
d_call: -
clone_size: -
j_call: TRBJ2-1
cdr3_aa: CASSPTLGEQFF
cdr3_nt: TGTGCCAGCAGCCCCACCCTCGGGGAGCAGTTCTTC

cdr3_length: 17
v_call: TRBV5-1
d_call: TRBD2
clone_size: once
j_call: TRBJ2-3
cdr3_aa: CASSLVPGLAGTDTQYF
cdr3_nt: TGCGCCAGCAGCTTGGTCCCGGGACTAGCGGGGACAGATACGCAGTATTTT

cdr3_length: 17
v_call: TRBV6-6
d_call: TRBD1
clone_size: few
j_call: TRBJ2-3
cdr3_aa: CASSLLSGQGGTDTQYF
cdr3_nt: TGTGCCAGCAGTCTACTGTCGGGACAGGGCGGGACAGATACGCAGTATTTT

cdr3_length: 12
v_call: TRBV10-3
d_call: -
clone_size: -
j_call: TRBJ1-1
cdr3_aa: CAISKEDTEAFF
cdr3_nt: TGTGCCATCAGCAAAGAGGACACTGAAGCTTTCTTT

cdr3_length: 11
v_call: TRBV20-1
d_call: -
clone_size: -
j_call: TRBJ2-5
cdr3_aa: CSARGQETQYF
cdr3_nt: TGCAGTGCTAGGGGCCAAGAGACCCAGTACTTC

cdr3_length: 14
v_call: TRBV2
d_call: -
clone_size: -
j_call: TRBJ1-3
cdr3_aa: CASRKGGTGNTIYF
cdr3_nt: TGTGCCAGCAGGAAAGGTGGGACTGGAAACACCATATATTTT

cdr3_length: 15
v_call: TRBV19
d_call: -
clone_size: -
j_call: TRBJ1-5
cdr3_aa: CASREWGDNNQPQHF
cdr3_nt: TGTGCCAGTAGGGAGTGGGGGGATAACAATCAGCCCCAGCATTTT

cdr3_length: 14
v_call: TRBV21-1
d_call: -
clone_size: -
j_call: TRBJ1-5
cdr3_aa: CASSKGGPDQPQHF
cdr3_nt: TGTGCCAGCAGCAAAGGGGGCCCAGATCAGCCCCAGCATTTT

cdr3_length: 18
v_call: TRBV4-2
d_call: TRBD2
clone_size: -
j_call: TRBJ2-3
cdr3_aa: CASSQEGLAGGSTDTQYF
cdr3_nt: TGTGCCAGCAGCCAAGAGGGACTAGCGGGGGGCAGCACAGATACGCAGTATTTT

cdr3_length: 15
v_call: TRBV19
d_call: TRBD1
clone_size: -
j_call: TRBJ2-3
cdr3_aa: CASSADRAVGDTQYF
cdr3_nt: TGTGCCAGTAGCGCGGACAGGGCCGTTGGAGATACGCAGTATTTT

cdr3_length: 11
v_call: TRBV30
d_call: -
clone_size: -
j_call: TRBJ2-7
cdr3_aa: CAWRSSYEQYF
cdr3_nt: TGTGCCTGGAGGAGCTCCTACGAGCAGTACTTC

cdr3_length: 15
v_call: TRBV9
d_call: -
clone_size: -
j_call: TRBJ1-1
cdr3_aa: CASISRSGLNTEAFF
cdr3_nt: TGTGCCAGCATCTCACGGTCAGGGCTGAACACTGAAGCTTTCTTT

cdr3_length: 13
v_call: TRBV15
d_call: -
clone_size: -
j_call: TRBJ2-3
cdr3_aa: CATSRAGTDTQYF
cdr3_nt: TGTGCCACCAGCAGAGCGGGCACAGATACGCAGTATTTT

cdr3_length: 15
v_call: TRBV3-1/TRBV3-2
d_call: -
clone_size: -
j_call: TRBJ2-4
cdr3_aa: CASSQGGPAKNIQYF
cdr3_nt: TGTGCCAGCAGCCAAGGGGGGCCGGCCAAAAACATTCAGTACTTC

cdr3_length: 16
v_call: TRBV19
d_call: TRBD1
clone_size: -
j_call: TRBJ1-5
cdr3_aa: CASSIDRTGDNQPQHF
cdr3_nt: TGTGCCAGTAGTATCGACCGGACAGGGGACAATCAGCCCCAGCATTTT

cdr3_length: 14
v_call: TRBV6-2/TRBV6-3
d_call: -
clone_size: -
j_call: TRBJ2-3
cdr3_aa: CASSLGTSTDTQYF
cdr3_nt: TGTGCCAGCAGTTTGGGGACTAGCACAGATACGCAGTATTTT

cdr3_length: 12
v_call: TRBV6-6
d_call: -
clone_size: -
j_call: TRBJ2-7
cdr3_aa: CASSYLRSEQYF
cdr3_nt: TGTGCCAGCAGTTACCTTCGGTCGGAGCAGTACTTC

cdr3_length: 14
v_call: TRBV5-4
d_call: -
clone_size: -
j_call: TRBJ2-5
cdr3_aa: CASSLAGAQETQYF
cdr3_nt: TGTGCCAGCAGCTTGGCCGGTGCACAAGAGACCCAGTACTTC

cdr3_length: 13
v_call: TRBV27
d_call: -
clone_size: -
j_call: TRBJ2-7
cdr3_aa: CASSLLPGYEQYF
cdr3_nt: TGTGCCAGCAGTTTACTTCCGGGCTACGAGCAGTACTTC

cdr3_length: 15
v_call: TRBV18
d_call: TRBD1
clone_size: -
j_call: TRBJ2-7
cdr3_aa: CASSPGQGATYEQYF
cdr3_nt: TGTGCCAGCTCACCGGGACAGGGGGCAACCTACGAGCAGTACTTC